The rows below give T cell receptor beta chains drawn from one sample of a study of cytotoxic CD8 clonotypes in ibrutinib-treated CLL. Produced via immunoSEQ multiplex PCR; TCRdb's table is partial and in-frame only. The top ten clones hold roughly 15% of a sample with roughly 250,000 clones, 70% of them seen once. Source: PBMCs, taken after 24 months of ibrutinib treatment. All receptors derive from a human donor with chronic lymphocytic leukemia. CDR3s include the opening cysteine and the closing phenylalanine or tryptophan. Fields, in order: J gene, D gene, clone size, V gene, CDR3 DNA, CDR3 protein. D genes are given only for firm matches. Size values are once, few and many counts, or a class for expanded clones, and some rows have none.

J gene: TRBJ2-1; D gene: TRBD2; clone size: NA; V gene: TRBV30; CDR3 DNA: TGTGCCTGGAGACTAGCGGGAGGTCCTGAGCAGTTCTTC; CDR3 protein: CAWRLAGGPEQFF
J gene: TRBJ2-2; D gene: NA; clone size: NA; V gene: TRBV9; CDR3 DNA: TGTGCCAGCAGCGTAGTGGGGAATTACGGGGAGCTGTTTTTT; CDR3 protein: CASSVVGNYGELFF
J gene: TRBJ2-6; D gene: NA; clone size: NA; V gene: TRBV27; CDR3 DNA: TGTGCCAGCAGTAGACAGTCGCCAAGTTCTGGGGCCAACGTCCTGACTTTC; CDR3 protein: CASSRQSPSSGANVLTF
J gene: TRBJ2-7; D gene: TRBD2; clone size: few; V gene: TRBV10-3; CDR3 DNA: TGTGCCATCAGTGAAAGCGGGGGGGTCTACGAGCAGTACTTC; CDR3 protein: CAISESGGVYEQYF
J gene: TRBJ2-7; D gene: NA; clone size: NA; V gene: TRBV15; CDR3 DNA: TGTGCCACCAGCACCGACGTCGGACCCTACGAGCAGTACTTC; CDR3 protein: CATSTDVGPYEQYF
J gene: TRBJ1-1; D gene: NA; clone size: NA; V gene: TRBV19; CDR3 DNA: TGTGCCAGTGTAGGGGGAGTGGGCCAACGCGCTGAAGCTTTCTTT; CDR3 protein: CASVGGVGQRAEAFF
J gene: TRBJ2-2; D gene: TRBD2; clone size: NA; V gene: TRBV11-2; CDR3 DNA: TGTGCCAGCAGCTTTCAGGCTGCGGGAGGGCCGACCGGGGAGCTGTTTTTT; CDR3 protein: CASSFQAAGGPTGELFF
J gene: TRBJ1-1; D gene: NA; clone size: NA; V gene: TRBV19; CDR3 DNA: TGTGCCAGTGGTCATCGGAACACTGAAGCTTTCTTT; CDR3 protein: CASGHRNTEAFF
J gene: TRBJ1-1; D gene: TRBD1; clone size: few; V gene: TRBV27; CDR3 DNA: TGTGCCAGCACTCTTTTGGGACAGGGGGCCACTGAAGCTTTCTTT; CDR3 protein: CASTLLGQGATEAFF
J gene: TRBJ1-4; D gene: NA; clone size: NA; V gene: TRBV29-1; CDR3 DNA: TGCAGCGTAGGGGTTCCTAATGAAAAACTGTTTTTT; CDR3 protein: CSVGVPNEKLFF
J gene: TRBJ1-4; D gene: NA; clone size: NA; V gene: TRBV29-1; CDR3 DNA: TGCAGCGTTGAGTTGGCGATCAGAACTAATGAAAAACTGTTTTTT; CDR3 protein: CSVELAIRTNEKLFF
J gene: TRBJ2-1; D gene: NA; clone size: once; V gene: TRBV4-2; CDR3 DNA: TGTGCCAGCAGCCAAGCTCTCACGGGGCCCGGATACAATGAGCAGTTCTTC; CDR3 protein: CASSQALTGPGYNEQFF
J gene: TRBJ2-7; D gene: NA; clone size: few; V gene: TRBV19; CDR3 DNA: TGTGCCAGTAGTATACAGGGGAAAGCGGGCGAGCAGTACTTC; CDR3 protein: CASSIQGKAGEQYF
J gene: TRBJ2-5; D gene: TRBD1; clone size: NA; V gene: TRBV11-3; CDR3 DNA: TGTGCCAGCAGCTTGGGGACAGACCAAGAGACCCAGTACTTC; CDR3 protein: CASSLGTDQETQYF
J gene: TRBJ2-7; D gene: NA; clone size: once; V gene: TRBV5-1; CDR3 DNA: TGCGCCAGCGGGCGACTAGACTACGAGCAGTACTTC; CDR3 protein: CASGRLDYEQYF
J gene: TRBJ2-7; D gene: NA; clone size: NA; V gene: TRBV4-3; CDR3 DNA: TGCGCCAGCAGCCAAGATACCTACTCCTACGAGCAGTACTTC; CDR3 protein: CASSQDTYSYEQYF
J gene: TRBJ1-2; D gene: NA; clone size: NA; V gene: TRBV28; CDR3 DNA: TGTGCCAGCAGTTTACCCACTGATACAGGGTCTGGGGGCTACACCTTC; CDR3 protein: CASSLPTDTGSGGYTF
J gene: TRBJ2-5; D gene: TRBD1; clone size: NA; V gene: TRBV5-1; CDR3 DNA: TGCGCCAGCCGAGCAGGGACAGGGGGTAGCCAAGAGACCCAGTACTTC; CDR3 protein: CASRAGTGGSQETQYF
J gene: TRBJ1-4; D gene: NA; clone size: NA; V gene: TRBV6-4; CDR3 DNA: TGTGCCAGCAGCCCAATGGAGGACAGTGAAAAACTGTTTTTT; CDR3 protein: CASSPMEDSEKLFF
J gene: TRBJ1-2; D gene: NA; clone size: few; V gene: TRBV6-5; CDR3 DNA: TGTGCCAGCAGTTACTCGGAACAGAACGGGGTTGGCACCTTC; CDR3 protein: CASSYSEQNGVGTF
J gene: TRBJ2-1; D gene: NA; clone size: few; V gene: TRBV5-1; CDR3 DNA: TGCGCCAGCAGCTTGGGAGGTATTGGGGATGAGCAGTTCTTC; CDR3 protein: CASSLGGIGDEQFF
J gene: TRBJ1-5; D gene: NA; clone size: NA; V gene: TRBV30; CDR3 DNA: TGTGCCTGGGATCCCGGCGGACAGACGGGACAGCCCCAGCATTTT; CDR3 protein: CAWDPGGQTGQPQHF
J gene: TRBJ2-1; D gene: TRBD2; clone size: NA; V gene: TRBV5-1; CDR3 DNA: TGCGCCAGCAGTTTAGCGGGAGAAGGATACAATGAGCAGTTCTTC; CDR3 protein: CASSLAGEGYNEQFF
J gene: TRBJ2-1; D gene: NA; clone size: NA; V gene: TRBV18; CDR3 DNA: TGTGCCAGCTCACCGGGAAACTACAATGAGCAGTTCTTC; CDR3 protein: CASSPGNYNEQFF
J gene: TRBJ2-7; D gene: NA; clone size: NA; V gene: TRBV28; CDR3 DNA: TGTGCCAGCGGTCTCAATTACGAGCAGTACTTC; CDR3 protein: CASGLNYEQYF
J gene: TRBJ2-5; D gene: TRBD2; clone size: once; V gene: TRBV28; CDR3 DNA: TGTGCCAGCAGTTCGACTAGCCGGGAGACCCAGTACTTC; CDR3 protein: CASSSTSRETQYF
J gene: TRBJ1-5; D gene: TRBD1; clone size: NA; V gene: TRBV25-1; CDR3 DNA: TGTGGGCGGACAGGGATGAACAATCAGCCCCAGCATTTT; CDR3 protein: CGRTGMNNQPQHF
J gene: TRBJ2-6; D gene: NA; clone size: NA; V gene: TRBV27; CDR3 DNA: TGTGCCAGCAGTTTCAACAGGGTCGCTGGGGCCAACGTCCTGACTTTC; CDR3 protein: CASSFNRVAGANVLTF
J gene: TRBJ2-3; D gene: NA; clone size: NA; V gene: TRBV28; CDR3 DNA: TGTGCCAGCAGTTTCTTAGGCAGGCCCACAGATACGCAGTATTTT; CDR3 protein: CASSFLGRPTDTQYF
J gene: TRBJ2-7; D gene: TRBD1; clone size: NA; V gene: TRBV25-1; CDR3 DNA: TGTGCCAGCAGTGGTCGGACAGGGAGCGAGCAGTACTTC; CDR3 protein: CASSGRTGSEQYF
J gene: TRBJ2-7; D gene: NA; clone size: NA; V gene: TRBV29-1; CDR3 DNA: TGCAGCGTTGCACCCTGGGGAGCTGACGGGAAGCAGTACTTC; CDR3 protein: CSVAPWGADGKQYF
J gene: TRBJ1-2; D gene: NA; clone size: NA; V gene: TRBV6-5; CDR3 DNA: TGTGCCAGCAGCCAGCAAGGGCCTTCGAGGGGCTACACCTTC; CDR3 protein: CASSQQGPSRGYTF
J gene: TRBJ1-3; D gene: NA; clone size: NA; V gene: TRBV10-3; CDR3 DNA: TGTGCCATCAGTGATTCGACTGTCCATTCTGGAAACACCATATATTTT; CDR3 protein: CAISDSTVHSGNTIYF
J gene: TRBJ2-5; D gene: TRBD1; clone size: NA; V gene: TRBV19; CDR3 DNA: TGTGCCAGTAGTATCCGGACAGGGTTAGAGACCCAGTACTTC; CDR3 protein: CASSIRTGLETQYF
J gene: TRBJ1-3; D gene: NA; clone size: NA; V gene: TRBV9; CDR3 DNA: TGTGCCAGCAGCGTAGGGGGAACGCCGGGAAACACCATATATTTT; CDR3 protein: CASSVGGTPGNTIYF
J gene: TRBJ2-3; D gene: TRBD2; clone size: NA; V gene: TRBV5-1; CDR3 DNA: TGCGCCAGCAGCTTGGGACTAGCGGGAGAAACAGATACGCAGTATTTT; CDR3 protein: CASSLGLAGETDTQYF
J gene: TRBJ2-7; D gene: TRBD1; clone size: NA; V gene: TRBV27; CDR3 DNA: TGTGCCAGCAGTTTGCATCAGGGGGTTGGGGCCTACGAGCAGTACTTC; CDR3 protein: CASSLHQGVGAYEQYF
J gene: TRBJ2-2; D gene: TRBD2; clone size: NA; V gene: TRBV29-1; CDR3 DNA: TGCAGCGTTGATAGCGGGAGTTATGCCGGGGAGCTGTTTTTT; CDR3 protein: CSVDSGSYAGELFF
J gene: TRBJ1-2; D gene: TRBD1; clone size: NA; V gene: TRBV11-2; CDR3 DNA: TGTGCCAGCAGCTTAGAGGGGACAGGCCTCTATGGCTACACCTTC; CDR3 protein: CASSLEGTGLYGYTF
J gene: TRBJ2-7; D gene: NA; clone size: NA; V gene: TRBV6-6; CDR3 DNA: TGTGCCACGAGAGGGGGACAAACCTACGAGCAGTACTTC; CDR3 protein: CATRGGQTYEQYF
J gene: TRBJ1-2; D gene: NA; clone size: few; V gene: TRBV4-2; CDR3 DNA: TGTGCCAGCAGCCAAGGGGACGTTTTGGACTATGGCTACACCTTC; CDR3 protein: CASSQGDVLDYGYTF
J gene: TRBJ2-2; D gene: NA; clone size: NA; V gene: TRBV29-1; CDR3 DNA: TGCAGCGTTTCCCGGGGCAGACCCGGGGAGCTGTTTTTT; CDR3 protein: CSVSRGRPGELFF
J gene: TRBJ2-2; D gene: NA; clone size: NA; V gene: TRBV10-3; CDR3 DNA: TGTGCCATCAGTGGCTCAGGTGATAGAAGCACCGGGGAGCTGTTTTTT; CDR3 protein: CAISGSGDRSTGELFF
J gene: TRBJ2-3; D gene: NA; clone size: NA; V gene: TRBV7-3; CDR3 DNA: TGTGCCAGCAGCTTAAACTCGGGGGTTGATACGCAGTATTTT; CDR3 protein: CASSLNSGVDTQYF
J gene: TRBJ2-1; D gene: TRBD2; clone size: NA; V gene: TRBV7-9; CDR3 DNA: TGTGCCAGCAGCCCGCCGGGACTAGCCAATGAGCAGTTCTTC; CDR3 protein: CASSPPGLANEQFF
J gene: TRBJ1-2; D gene: NA; clone size: few; V gene: TRBV25-1; CDR3 DNA: TGTGCCAGCAGTGTATATTCCGGCTACACCTTC; CDR3 protein: CASSVYSGYTF
J gene: TRBJ1-4; D gene: NA; clone size: NA; V gene: TRBV27; CDR3 DNA: TGTGCCAGCAGTTCCGCAGGGGCCGAGGATGAAAAACTGTTTTTT; CDR3 protein: CASSSAGAEDEKLFF
J gene: TRBJ1-2; D gene: NA; clone size: NA; V gene: TRBV2; CDR3 DNA: TGTGCCAGCAGTGATTATGGGGACCAAGGCGGCTACACCTTC; CDR3 protein: CASSDYGDQGGYTF
J gene: TRBJ2-7; D gene: NA; clone size: NA; V gene: TRBV27; CDR3 DNA: TGTGCCAGCAGTTGGAACGACGGATACGAGCAGTACTTC; CDR3 protein: CASSWNDGYEQYF